The sequence of this TCR beta chain was determined in a study of T cells in localized non-small cell lung cancer. This CDR3 spans 16 amino acids. Germline V gene lookup returns CDR1 PRHDT and CDR2 FYEKMQ (reference sequence). Trimming left V 0 bases short and J 0 bases short, with 9 bases between. Points from the study as a whole: It was uninvolved adjacent lung that showed the highest T cell clonality, exceeding tumor. Within adjacent lung there appeared a median around 57 of the top 100 tumor clones. As only one tumor region underwent sequencing, heterogeneity remains possible. Prolonged overall survival went with higher T cell density in the blood.

Clones were read by immunoSEQ multiplex PCR, and TCRdb kept only the in-frame ones, dropping some. The sample holds approximately 20,000 clones, approximately 84% seen once. This clone was seen a single time. Its antigen is as yet unknown. This specimen was peripheral blood, taken before any cancer treatment. The TCR originated in a man between 40 and 75 years old with stage I lung adenocarcinoma. The V and J genes are TRBV13 and TRBJ1-3; TRBD1 might be the D (5 bases). The DNA for the CDR3 is TGTGCCAGCAGCTTAGGGGGAAGGGGCTCTGGAAACACCATATATTTT. This codes for CASSLGGRGSGNTIYF.